The 11 T cell receptor beta chains below come from one sample, sequenced in a study of beta chain features in type 1 diabetes. Overall study findings and caveats: Within each of all four CD4+ subsets, Type 1 diabetes patients had TCRB CDR3s that were moderately but significantly shorter.

What these receptors recognize is not known. Reverse transcribing all isolated RNA meant expressed TCRB transcripts were sequenced. Libraries were prepared by immunoSEQ multiplex PCR; TCRdb keeps only in-frame clonotypes and omits some of them. The top ten hold around 0.12% of the sample, which has around 650,000 clones, around 12% seen once. The source material was naive CD4+ T cells from blood. These receptors originate from a man aged 25-45 years with type 1 diabetes.

This clone has a count of ten or more. The chain employs TRBV2 and TRBJ1-3; no reliable D call. The V gene's germline CDR1 is SNHLY and CDR2 FYNNEI. V gave up 6 bases and J gave up 0 bases, with 3 bases separating them. The CDR3 loop spans 12 amino acids. The CDR3 region has the DNA TGTGCCAGCAGGGACTCTGGAAACACCATATATTTT. Translating gives CASRDSGNTIYF.

This clone was detected only a few times. This chain joins TRBV5-1 and TRBJ2-5; D gene ambiguous. The CDR3 runs to 13 residues. V lost 2 bases and J 1 base, leaving 6 bases between the germline ends. Germline V gives CDR1 SGHRS, CDR2 YFSETQ. Written as DNA, the CDR3 is TGCGCCAGCAGCTTAGGAACCCAAGAGACCCAGTACTTC. Its translation is CASSLGTQETQYF.

The J gene is TRBJ1-5, the V gene TRBV6-1; TRBD1 agrees at 9 bases. The CDR3 has 12 amino acids. Germline V gene sequence: CDR1 MNHNS, CDR2 SASEGT. Trimming cost V 3 bases and J 14 bases; bases outside gene matches: 5. CDR3 sequence: CASSEVGDREHF. As DNA, the CDR3 is TGTGCCAGCAGTGAGGTAGGGGACAGGGAGCATTTT.

This clone was detected only a few times. The J gene is TRBJ2-1, the V gene TRBV5-1; maybe TRBD1 (6 bases). The CDR3 is 21 amino acids. V dropped 2 bases and J dropped 4 bases, with 31 bases sitting between them. CDR1 is SGHRS, CDR2 YFSETQ, per germline. CDR3 loop: CASSLDWTEDPIVERYNEQFF. The CDR3 region has the DNA TGCGCCAGCAGCTTAGACTGGACAGAAGACCCTATTGTAGAGCGGTACAATGAGCAGTTCTTC. Based on the CDR3 plus reference TRBV5-1 and TRBJ2-1, the full variable domain is KAGVTQTPRYLIKTRGQQVTLSCSPISGHRSVSWYQQTPGQGLQFLFEYFSETQRNKGNFPGRFSGRQFSNSRSEMNVSTLELGDSALYLCASSLDWTEDPIVERYNEQFFGPGTRLTVL.

The chain couples TRBV28 to TRBJ2-1, with a weak D call TRBD2 (5 bases). V lost 4 bases to trimming and J lost 4 bases, with 14 bases between them. This CDR3 contains 15 residues. CDR1 and CDR2 from the germline V gene are MDHEN and SYDVKM. Written as DNA, the CDR3 is TGTGCCAGCAGTTGGGGTCAGAGGGAGTACAATGAGCAGTTCTTC. This translates into CASSWGQREYNEQFF.

This clone was recorded a few times. The chain is built from TRBV29-1 and TRBJ2-5; the D is unclear. This CDR3 is built from 12 residues. V lost 4 bases, J lost 1 base, and 7 bases lay in between. Germline V CDR1 and CDR2: SQVTM, ANQGSEA. The CDR3: CSVGSSQETQYF. The CDR3 nucleotides are TGCAGCGTTGGTAGCAGCCAAGAGACCCAGTACTTC.

The chain is built from TRBV5-6 and TRBJ1-6; D perhaps matches TRBD1 (6 bases). The CDR3 has 14 residues. CDR1 and CDR2 (germline): SGHDT, YYEEEE. Trimming left V 0 bases short and J 9 bases short, with 10 bases between. The CDR3 DNA reads TGTGCCAGCAGCTTGGTCGGGGGCGGTTCACCCCTCCACTTT. Its translation: CASSLVGGGSPLHF.

This clone has a handful of counts. Other DNA sequences in this specimen translate into the identical CDR3. This chain joins TRBV2 and TRBJ1-4; TRBD1 might be the D (6 bases). The V end was cut by 6 bases, the J end by 8 bases, with 10 bases between. Germline V gives CDR1 SNHLY, CDR2 FYNNEI. The CDR3 spans 12 residues. As DNA, the CDR3 is TGTGCCAGCAGGCCGGGGGCGGAAAAACTGTTTTTT. Translating gives CASRPGAEKLFF.

The V gene is TRBV7-9, the J gene TRBJ1-2, with TRBD1 matching over 9 bases. V lost 6 bases to trimming and J lost 6 bases; unmatched junction nucleotides: 11. The CDR3 length is 15 residues. The V gene's germline CDR1 is SEHNR and CDR2 FQNEAQ (reference sequence). The CDR3 coding sequence is TGTGCCAGCAGTACAACCGGGACAGGGAGCCATGGCTACACCTTC. Translated: CASSTTGTGSHGYTF.

The genes are TRBV4-3 and TRBJ2-6, with 11 positions matching TRBD1. The CDR3 sequence is 18 residues long. Germline V gene lookup returns CDR1 LGHNA and CDR2 YSLEER. The junction had 3 bases not matched to a gene; V was cut back by 0 bases and J by 2 bases. The CDR3 bases are TGCGCCAGCAGCCAAGAGGGACAGGGGGTTGCTGGGGCCAACGTCCTGACTTTC. This codes for CASSQEGQGVAGANVLTF.

J is TRBJ1-2 and V is TRBV6-6; D gene ambiguous. V lost 7 bases and J lost 5, with 14 bases in between. Per the germline V gene, CDR1 is MNHNY and CDR2 is SVGAGI (reference sequence). The CDR3 is 13 amino acids. The CDR3 loop is CASTDRVGYGYTF. The CDR3 DNA sequence: TGTGCCAGCACAGACCGAGTGGGGTATGGCTACACCTTC.